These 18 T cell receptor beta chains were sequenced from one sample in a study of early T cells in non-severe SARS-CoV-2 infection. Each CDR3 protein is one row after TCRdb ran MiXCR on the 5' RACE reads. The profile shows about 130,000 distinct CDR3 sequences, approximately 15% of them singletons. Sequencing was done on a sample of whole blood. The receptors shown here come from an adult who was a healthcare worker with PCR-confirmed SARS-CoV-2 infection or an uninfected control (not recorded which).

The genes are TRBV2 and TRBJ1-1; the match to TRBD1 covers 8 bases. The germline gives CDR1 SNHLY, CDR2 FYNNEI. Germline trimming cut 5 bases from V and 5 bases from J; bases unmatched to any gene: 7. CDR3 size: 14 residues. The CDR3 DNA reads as TGTGCCAGCAGTCTACAGGGGGGAAGGACTGAAGCTTTCTTT. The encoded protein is CASSLQGGRTEAFF.

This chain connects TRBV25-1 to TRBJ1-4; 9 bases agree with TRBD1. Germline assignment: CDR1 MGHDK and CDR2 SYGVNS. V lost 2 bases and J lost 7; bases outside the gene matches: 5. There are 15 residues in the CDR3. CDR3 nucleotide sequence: TGTGCCAGCAGTGAACCCGGGACAGGGAGTGAAAAACTGTTTTTT. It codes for CASSEPGTGSEKLFF.

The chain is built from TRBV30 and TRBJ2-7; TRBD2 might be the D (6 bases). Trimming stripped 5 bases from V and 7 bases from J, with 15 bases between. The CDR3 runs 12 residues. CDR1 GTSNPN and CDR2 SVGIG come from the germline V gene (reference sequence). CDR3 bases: TGTGCCTGGTCCGGGACTGTGGTTGAGCAGTACTTC. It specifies CAWSGTVVEQYF.

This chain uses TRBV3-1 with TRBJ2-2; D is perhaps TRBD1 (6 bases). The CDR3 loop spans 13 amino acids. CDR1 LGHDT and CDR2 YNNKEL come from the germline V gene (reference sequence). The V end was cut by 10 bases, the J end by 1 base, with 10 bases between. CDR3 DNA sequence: TGTGCCACCCCGGACAGGAACACCGGGGAGCTGTTTTTT. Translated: CATPDRNTGELFF.

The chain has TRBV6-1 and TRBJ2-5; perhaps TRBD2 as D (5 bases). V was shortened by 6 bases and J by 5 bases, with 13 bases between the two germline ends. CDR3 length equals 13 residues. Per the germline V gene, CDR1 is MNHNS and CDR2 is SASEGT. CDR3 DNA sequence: TGTGCCAGCAGCGGATCCGGGGAGGAGACCCAGTACTTC. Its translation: CASSGSGEETQYF.

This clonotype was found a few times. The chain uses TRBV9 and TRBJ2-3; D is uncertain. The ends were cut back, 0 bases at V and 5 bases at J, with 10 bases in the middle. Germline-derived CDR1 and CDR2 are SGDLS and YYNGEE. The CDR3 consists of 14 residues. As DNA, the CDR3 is TGTGCCAGCAGCGTAGCCTCCTCTAAAGATACGCAGTATTTT. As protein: CASSVASSKDTQYF.

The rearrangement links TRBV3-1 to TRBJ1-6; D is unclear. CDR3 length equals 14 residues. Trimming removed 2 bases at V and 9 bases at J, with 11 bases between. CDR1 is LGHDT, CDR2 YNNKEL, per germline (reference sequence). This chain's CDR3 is CASSQHPEGSPLHF. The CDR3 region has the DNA TGTGCCAGCAGCCAACACCCTGAGGGTTCACCCCTCCACTTT. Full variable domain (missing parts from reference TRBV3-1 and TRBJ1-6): DTAVSQTPKYLVTQMGNDKSIKCEQNLGHDTMYWYKQDSKKFLKIMFSYNNKELIINETVPNRFSPKSPDKAHLNLHINSLELGDSAVYFCASSQHPEGSPLHFGNGTRLTVT.

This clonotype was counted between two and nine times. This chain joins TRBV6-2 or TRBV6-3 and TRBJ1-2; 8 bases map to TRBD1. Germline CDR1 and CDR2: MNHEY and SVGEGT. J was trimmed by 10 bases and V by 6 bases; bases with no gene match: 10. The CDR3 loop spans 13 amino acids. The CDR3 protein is CASSRGQEAAYTF. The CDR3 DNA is TGTGCCAGCAGCCGGGGACAGGAGGCTGCCTACACCTTC.

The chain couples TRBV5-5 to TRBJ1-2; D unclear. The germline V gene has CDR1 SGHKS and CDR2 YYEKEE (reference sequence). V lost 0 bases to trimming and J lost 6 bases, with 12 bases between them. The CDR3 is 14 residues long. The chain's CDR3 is CASSLAGRLDGYTF. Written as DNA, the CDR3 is TGTGCCAGCAGCTTGGCCGGCAGGTTGGATGGCTACACCTTC.

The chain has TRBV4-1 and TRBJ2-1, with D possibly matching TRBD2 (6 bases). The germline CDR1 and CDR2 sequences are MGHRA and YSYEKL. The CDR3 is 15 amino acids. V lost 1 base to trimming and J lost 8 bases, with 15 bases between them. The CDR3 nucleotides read TGCGCCAGCAGCCAAGCCGGGCTAGCGAGCCATGAGCAGTTCTTC. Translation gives CASSQAGLASHEQFF.

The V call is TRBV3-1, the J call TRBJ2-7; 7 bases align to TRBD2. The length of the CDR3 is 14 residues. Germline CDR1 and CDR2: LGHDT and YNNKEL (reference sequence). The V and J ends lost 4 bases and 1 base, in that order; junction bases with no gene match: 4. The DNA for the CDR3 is TGTGCCAGCAGCCCGAGCGGGGAGTCCTACGAGCAGTACTTC. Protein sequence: CASSPSGESYEQYF.

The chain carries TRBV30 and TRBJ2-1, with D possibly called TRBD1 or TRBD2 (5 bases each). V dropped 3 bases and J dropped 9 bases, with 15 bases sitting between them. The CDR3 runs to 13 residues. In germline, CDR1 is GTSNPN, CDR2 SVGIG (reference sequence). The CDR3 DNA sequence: TGTGCCTGGAGAGGGGACGGGGAAGGTGAGCAGTTCTTC. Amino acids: CAWRGDGEGEQFF.

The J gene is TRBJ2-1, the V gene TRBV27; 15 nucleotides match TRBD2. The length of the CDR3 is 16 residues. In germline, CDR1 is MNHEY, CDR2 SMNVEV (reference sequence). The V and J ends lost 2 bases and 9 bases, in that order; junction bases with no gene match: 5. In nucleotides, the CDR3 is TGTGCCAGCAGTTTAAGGACTAGCGGGGGGGCCGGTGAGCAGTTCTTC. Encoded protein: CASSLRTSGGAGEQFF.

The DNA of the CDR3 is TGCGCCAGCAGCTTGGGAGGCCACAAGGACCTCAATGAAAAACTGTTTTTT. Translation: CASSLGGHKDLNEKLFF. The V and J genes are TRBV5-1 and TRBJ1-4; D is unclear. The V gene's germline CDR1 is SGHRS and CDR2 YFSETQ. The CDR3 sequence is 17 residues long. The germline V and J ends were trimmed by 0 bases and 5 bases, with 17 bases remaining between them.

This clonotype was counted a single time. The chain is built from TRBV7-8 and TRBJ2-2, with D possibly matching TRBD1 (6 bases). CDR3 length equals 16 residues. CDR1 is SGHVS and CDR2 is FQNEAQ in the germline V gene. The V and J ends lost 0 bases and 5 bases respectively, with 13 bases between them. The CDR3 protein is CASSLASIRGTGELFF. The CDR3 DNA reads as TGTGCCAGCAGCTTAGCCTCAATCAGGGGAACCGGGGAGCTGTTTTTT.

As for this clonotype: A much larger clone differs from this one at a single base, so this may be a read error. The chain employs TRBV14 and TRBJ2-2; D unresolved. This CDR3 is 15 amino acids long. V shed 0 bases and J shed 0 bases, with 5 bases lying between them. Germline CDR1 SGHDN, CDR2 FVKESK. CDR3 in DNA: TGTGCCAGCAGCCAAGAAAGGCCGAACACCGGGGAGCTGTTTTTT. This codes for CASSQERPNTGELFF.

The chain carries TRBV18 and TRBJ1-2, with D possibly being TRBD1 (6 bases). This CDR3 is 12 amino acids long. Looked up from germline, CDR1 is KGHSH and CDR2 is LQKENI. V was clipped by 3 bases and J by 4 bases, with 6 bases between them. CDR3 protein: CASSPDSYGYTF. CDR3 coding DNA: TGTGCCAGCTCACCGGACAGCTATGGCTACACCTTC.

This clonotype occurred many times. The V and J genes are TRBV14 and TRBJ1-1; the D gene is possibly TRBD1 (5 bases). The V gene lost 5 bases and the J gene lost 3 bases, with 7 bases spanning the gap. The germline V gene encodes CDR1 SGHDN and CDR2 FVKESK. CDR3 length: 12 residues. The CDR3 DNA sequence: TGTGCCAGCAGCATGGGGCACACTGAAGCTTTCTTT. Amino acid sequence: CASSMGHTEAFF.